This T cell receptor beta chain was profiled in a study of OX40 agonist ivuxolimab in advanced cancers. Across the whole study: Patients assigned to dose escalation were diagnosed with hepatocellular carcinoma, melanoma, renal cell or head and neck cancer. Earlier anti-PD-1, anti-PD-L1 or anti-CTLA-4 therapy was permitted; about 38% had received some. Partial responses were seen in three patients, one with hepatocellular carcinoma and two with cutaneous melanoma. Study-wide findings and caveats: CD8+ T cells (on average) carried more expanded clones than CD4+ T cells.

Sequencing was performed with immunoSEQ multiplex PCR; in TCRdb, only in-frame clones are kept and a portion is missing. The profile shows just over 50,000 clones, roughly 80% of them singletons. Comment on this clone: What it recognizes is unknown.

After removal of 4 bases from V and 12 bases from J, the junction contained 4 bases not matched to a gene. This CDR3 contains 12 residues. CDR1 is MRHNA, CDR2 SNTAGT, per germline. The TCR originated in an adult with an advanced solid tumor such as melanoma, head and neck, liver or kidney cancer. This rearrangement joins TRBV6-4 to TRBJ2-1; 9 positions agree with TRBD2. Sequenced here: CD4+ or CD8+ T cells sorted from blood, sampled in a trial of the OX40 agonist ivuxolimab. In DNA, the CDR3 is TGTGCCAGCAGTGGCACAGCGGGAGGGCAGTTCTTC. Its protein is CASSGTAGGQFF.